This T cell receptor (beta chain) came from a study of vaccination and CD4 T cells after COVID-19. As for the study in general: Convalescent patients gave post-COVID blood a median approximately 100 days post-diagnosis, range 35 to 161. Samples after vaccination came a median roughly eleven weeks past dose two, ranging 14 to 241.

Sequencing of cultured CD4+ T cell DNA used the Oncomine TCR Beta short-read assay. TCRdb reanalysed the PCR reads using MiXCR and keeps one entry per CDR3 protein. This table holds 9,500 to 15,000 distinct CDR3 sequences, roughly 65% found once. A word on this clonotype: Its specificity is unknown.

Sample treatment: approximately 11-day PBMC culture with coronavirus spike peptide pools or control peptides (ViraFEST assay). ViraFEST sequenced TCRs after peptide-pool expansion of antigen-specific T cells. The CDR3 spans 18 residues. With V trimmed by 5 bases and J by 0 bases, 11 bases remained unmatched. The germline CDR1 and CDR2 sequences are MNHEY and SMNVEV (reference sequence). The V gene is TRBV27, the J gene TRBJ2-3, with 10 bases fitting TRBD2. The origin of this receptor is a human donor who had recovered from COVID-19. The specimen was CD4+ T cells from blood, cultured in vitro. The CDR3 spells CASSPRPPLAGSTDTQYF. As DNA, the CDR3 is TGTGCCAGCAGTCCCCGTCCCCCACTAGCGGGAAGCACAGATACGCAGTATTTT.